These 31 T cell receptor beta chains originate from one sample sequenced in a study of shared clonotypes between healthy human individuals. The assay was immunoSEQ multiplex PCR, and TCRdb's table has in-frame clones only and misses some. Of about 1 million clones listed, more than 75% are singletons. Source material: memory CD4+ T cells from PBMCs. The sample's subset: CD45RA-negative fraction. Source of these receptors: a man aged 18 to 35 in good health. Some clones in this sample may be carry-over from other donors' samples.

The genes are TRBV10-1 and TRBJ2-7, with a tentative D call TRBD2 (5 bases). Germline V gene data show CDR1 as WNHNN and CDR2 as SYGVQD (reference sequence). V shed 7 bases and J shed 3 bases, with 19 bases lying between them. The CDR3 runs to 15 residues. CDR3 protein: CASKEVPSEHYEQYF. CDR3 nucleotide sequence: TGCGCCAGCAAGGAGGTGCCCAGCGAACACTACGAGCAGTACTTC.

The chain recombines TRBV6-1 with TRBJ1-1; 9 bases match TRBD1. Trimming removed 6 bases from V and 5 bases from J; junction bases left unmatched: 7. CDR1 is MNHNS and CDR2 is SASEGT in the germline V gene. The CDR3 loop spans 14 amino acids. CDR3 bases: TGTGCCAGCAGGACCCCGGGACAGGGTACTGAAGCTTTCTTT. Encoded protein: CASRTPGQGTEAFF.

The genes are TRBV7-2 and TRBJ2-3, with TRBD2 as a possible D gene (6 bases). Trimming removed 4 bases from V and 3 bases from J, with 14 bases in between. There are 15 residues in the CDR3. Germline loops: CDR1 SGHTA, CDR2 FQGNSA. The CDR3 region is CASSWRGGETDTQYF. CDR3 nucleotides: TGTGCCAGCAGCTGGCGTGGCGGGGAAACAGATACGCAGTATTTT.

The sample holds one count of this clone. V and J are TRBV28 and TRBJ2-7, with 10 bases lining up with TRBD1. J lost 3 bases, V lost 6 bases, and 5 bases had no gene match. This CDR3 spans 14 amino acids. Per germline, CDR1 MDHEN and CDR2 SYDVKM. The CDR3 loop is CASRDRGRIYEQYF. Here the CDR3 DNA reads TGTGCCAGCAGAGACAGGGGGCGCATCTACGAGCAGTACTTC. Full variable domain (outside the CDR3, taken from reference TRBV28 and TRBJ2-7): DVKVTQSSRYLVKRTGEKVFLECVQDMDHENMFWYRQDPGLGLRLIYFSYDVKMKEKGDIPEGYSVSREKKERFSLILESASTNQTSMYLCASRDRGRIYEQYFGPGTRLTVT.

With regard to this clone: The sample carries other DNA sequences with the same CDR3. This sequence joins TRBV30 and TRBJ2-7; D might be TRBD2 (7 bases). This CDR3 region has 12 residues. Germline V gene data show CDR1 as GTSNPN and CDR2 as SVGIG (reference sequence). Trimming cost V 3 bases and J 7 bases, with 13 bases left between them. CDR3 bases: TGTGCCTGGAGCGTGGGGGGGCGGGAGCAGTACTTC. It yields the protein CAWSVGGREQYF.

The rearrangement links TRBV18 to TRBJ2-3, with TRBD2 matching over 8 bases. This CDR3 has 15 residues. The J segment lost 0 bases and the V segment lost 3 bases, leaving 2 bases of the junction unmatched. The germline CDR1 and CDR2 sequences are KGHSH and LQKENI. CDR3 in DNA: TGTGCCAGCTCACCGTTAGCGGGGAGCACAGATACGCAGTATTTT. This translates into CASSPLAGSTDTQYF.

J is TRBJ2-7 and V is TRBV11-2; 12 bases agree with TRBD2. CDR1 and CDR2 (germline): SGHAT, FQNNGV. The length of the CDR3 is 15 residues. V lost 1 base, J lost 4 bases, and 2 bases stayed unmatched. CDR3 residues: CASSLASGRGYEQYF. CDR3 nucleotide sequence: TGTGCCAGCAGCTTAGCTAGCGGGAGGGGATACGAGCAGTACTTC.

This chain joins TRBV19 and TRBJ2-7, with no clear D. The V end was cut by 5 bases, the J end by 1 base, with 18 bases between. Germline CDR1 and CDR2: LNHDA and SQIVND (reference sequence). This CDR3 has 16 residues. In nucleotides, the CDR3 is TGTGCCAGTAGTGTTCTCCAGGCGAGCCGTTCCTACGAGCAGTACTTC. Protein product: CASSVLQASRSYEQYF.

The gene calls are TRBV6-1 and TRBJ2-7, with D unresolved. Trimming took off 2 bases at V and 6 bases at J, with 8 bases between the two ends. Germline assignment: CDR1 MNHNS and CDR2 SASEGT. The length of the CDR3 is 12 residues. Written as DNA, the CDR3 is TGTGCCAGCAGTGAACCCCCTCGCGAGCAGTACTTC. Protein product: CASSEPPREQYF.

The V and J genes are TRBV5-8 and TRBJ1-2; no reliable D call. The germline CDR1 and CDR2 sequences are SGHTS and YDEGEE. This CDR3 comprises 15 residues. V was clipped by 0 bases and J by 8 bases, with 17 bases between them. CDR3 DNA: TGTGCCAGCAGCTTGGTTTTGGGCATAGCTATGGGCTACACCTTC. Translated, it gives CASSLVLGIAMGYTF.

A note on this clone: The sample carries other DNA sequences with the same CDR3. The chain is built from TRBV7-2 and TRBJ1-2, with D perhaps TRBD1 (5 bases). The germline gives CDR1 SGHTA, CDR2 FQGNSA. The ends were cut back, 5 bases at V and 3 bases at J, with 13 bases in the middle. This CDR3 has 14 residues. Here the CDR3 reads CASSLRTGDYGYTF. In DNA form, the CDR3 reads TGTGCCAGCAGCCTGAGGACGGGGGACTATGGCTACACCTTC.

The CDR3 region has the DNA TGTGCCAGCAGCTCCGACAGAGGGGGGAAAGCTTTCTTT. It is translated as CASSSDRGGKAFF. V is TRBV5-5 and J is TRBJ1-1; D possibly corresponds to TRBD1 (6 bases). The CDR3 loop spans 13 amino acids. CDR1 and CDR2 from the germline V gene are SGHKS and YYEKEE (reference sequence). Trimming took 3 bases from V and 9 from J, leaving 15 bases between them. The whole variable domain, remainder taken from reference TRBV5-5 and TRBJ1-1, is DAGVTQSPTHLIKTRGQQVTLRCSPISGHKSVSWYQQVLGQGPQFIFQYYEKEERGRGNFPDRFSARQFPNYSSELNVNALLLGDSALYLCASSSDRGGKAFFGQGTRLTVV.

V and J are TRBV11-2 and TRBJ2-3; TRBD1 is a possible D gene (6 bases). V lost 5 bases to trimming and J lost 6 bases, with 12 bases between them. Per the germline V gene, CDR1 is SGHAT and CDR2 is FQNNGV. The CDR3 loop spans 13 amino acids. CDR3 region: CASSRQGIDTQYF. In nucleotides, the CDR3 is TGTGCCAGCAGCCGGCAGGGGATTGATACGCAGTATTTT.

The chain is built from TRBV7-3 and TRBJ2-7; tentatively, D is TRBD2 (6 bases). The CDR3 has 13 amino acids. V shed 0 bases and J shed 7 bases, with 10 bases lying between them. Germline V gene data show CDR1 as SGHTA and CDR2 as FQGTGA. The CDR3 DNA reads as TGTGCCAGCAGCTTAACCGTCGGGGGTGAGCAGTACTTC. This sequence encodes CASSLTVGGEQYF.

The chain carries TRBV7-3 and TRBJ2-1, with D perhaps TRBD1 (6 bases). V lost 5 bases and J lost 0, with 11 bases in between. The V gene's germline CDR1 is SGHTA and CDR2 FQGTGA. The CDR3 is made up of 15 amino acids. The CDR3 reads CASSIGGFSYNEQFF. CDR3 sequence (DNA): TGTGCCAGCAGCATAGGGGGTTTCTCCTACAATGAGCAGTTCTTC.

This chain links TRBV5-4 with TRBJ2-5, with D possibly TRBD1 on 6 matching bases. Germline CDR1 SGHNT, CDR2 YYREEE (reference sequence). This CDR3 is 15 amino acids long. Between the trimmed V and J ends, which lost 5 bases and 5 bases, there was a span of 19 bases. The CDR3 sequence: CASSVGQPYGETQYF. CDR3 nucleotides: TGTGCCAGCAGTGTTGGACAGCCTTATGGGGAGACCCAGTACTTC.

This clone was seen more than once but under ten times. Other nucleotide sequences from this sample produce the same CDR3. V and J are TRBV6-1 and TRBJ1-2; D unclear. The CDR3 totals 15 residues. The germline V and J ends were trimmed by 0 bases and 3 bases, with 11 bases remaining between them. Per germline, CDR1 MNHNS and CDR2 SASEGT. The CDR3 region is CASSEAGEEDYGYTF. The CDR3 coding sequence is TGTGCCAGCAGTGAAGCTGGGGAGGAAGACTATGGCTACACCTTC.

The rearrangement joins TRBV6-6 to TRBJ1-3; D remains ambiguous. V lost 4 bases and J lost 0, with 7 bases in between. This CDR3 has 14 residues. The germline gives CDR1 MNHNY, CDR2 SVGAGI (reference sequence). CDR3 nucleotide sequence: TGTGCCAGCAGTTCTGACATCTCTGGAAACACCATATATTTT. Protein: CASSSDISGNTIYF.

The V and J genes are TRBV28 and TRBJ1-2; no clear D gene. V lost 3 bases to trimming and J lost 8 bases, with 19 bases between them. The CDR3 runs to 15 residues. Germline-derived CDR1 and CDR2 are MDHEN and SYDVKM. CDR3 in DNA: TGTGCCAGCAGTTTTCCCCAACAATGGCCCGGAGGCTACACCTTC. This codes for CASSFPQQWPGGYTF.

Comments on this clone: This same CDR3 is encoded by further DNA sequences in the sample. The chain employs TRBV5-1 and TRBJ2-3, with a possible D match to TRBD2 (7 bases). V lost 4 bases to trimming and J lost 1 base, with 10 bases between them. The germline V gene has CDR1 SGHRS and CDR2 YFSETQ. The CDR3 totals 14 residues. CDR3 loop: CASSPGGGTDTQYF. The CDR3 DNA is TGCGCCAGCAGCCCGGGGGGCGGCACAGATACGCAGTATTTT. The complete variable domain, with remaining parts taken from reference TRBV5-1 and TRBJ2-3, reads KAGVTQTPRYLIKTRGQQVTLSCSPISGHRSVSWYQQTPGQGLQFLFEYFSETQRNKGNFPGRFSGRQFSNSRSEMNVSTLELGDSALYLCASSPGGGTDTQYFGPGTRLTVL.

This clone was seen only once. The chain recombines TRBV7-8 with TRBJ2-3; 7 nucleotides agree with TRBD2. With 2 bases clipped from V and 4 bases from J, the junction kept 9 bases outside the gene matches. CDR1 SGHVS and CDR2 FQNEAQ come from the germline V gene. The CDR3 spans 16 residues. CDR3 nucleotides: TGTGCCAGCAGCTTACAGCGGGAATCACGGCCAGATACGCAGTATTTT. Protein product: CASSLQRESRPDTQYF.

The V gene is TRBV11-2, the J gene TRBJ2-7; D gene ambiguous. The germline V and J ends were trimmed by 5 bases and 5 bases, with 13 bases remaining between them. The CDR3 spans 13 residues. Per the germline V gene, CDR1 is SGHAT and CDR2 is FQNNGV. DNA of the CDR3: TGTGCCAGCAGCCTGGGTGTCTTGAACGAGCAGTACTTC. Translation: CASSLGVLNEQYF.

In its sample, this clone was seen a few times. This chain uses TRBV7-2 with TRBJ1-4, with TRBD1 matching over 8 bases. Germline CDR1 is SGHTA and CDR2 is FQGNSA. The length of the CDR3 is 16 residues. J lost 7 bases, V lost 1 base, and 8 bases had no gene match. This CDR3 is CASSLEGGTGLEKLFF. The DNA for the CDR3 is TGTGCCAGCAGCTTAGAGGGAGGGACAGGCCTTGAAAAACTGTTTTTT.

With respect to this clone: The sample has other DNA sequences that encode this CDR3 too. This rearrangement joins TRBV6-6 to TRBJ2-2; D tentatively fits TRBD1 or TRBD2 (5 bases each). Trimming stripped 2 bases from V and 4 bases from J, with 8 bases between. The germline V gene has CDR1 MNHNY and CDR2 SVGAGI (reference sequence). The CDR3 runs 14 residues. CDR3 bases: TGTGCCAGCAGTTACGGGGGTGGCACCGGGGAGCTGTTTTTT. Encoded protein: CASSYGGGTGELFF.

This clone has more than one count but fewer than ten. This chain uses TRBV19 with TRBJ2-1; either TRBD1 or TRBD2 may fit D (5 bases each). V was trimmed by 3 bases and J by 9 bases, leaving 12 bases between them. The CDR3 consists of 13 residues. CDR1 is LNHDA and CDR2 is SQIVND in the germline V gene (reference sequence). The CDR3 DNA follows: TGTGCCAGTAGTATCCCAGGGACGGTTGAGCAGTTCTTC. Protein product: CASSIPGTVEQFF. Full variable domain (missing parts from reference TRBV19 and TRBJ2-1): DGGITQSPKYLFRKEGQNVTLSCEQNLNHDAMYWYRQDPGQGLRLIYYSQIVNDFQKGDIAEGYSVSREKKESFPLTVTSAQKNPTAFYLCASSIPGTVEQFFGPGTRLTVL.

The gene calls are TRBV5-1 and TRBJ2-4; D is possibly TRBD2 (5 bases). CDR3 length: 14 amino acids. Germline-derived CDR1 and CDR2 are SGHRS and YFSETQ. Trimming left V 3 bases short and J 8 bases short, with 15 bases between. CDR3 region: CASSSTRARDIQYF. The CDR3 DNA follows: TGCGCCAGCAGCTCCACGAGGGCCAGAGACATTCAGTACTTC.

V gene TRBV29-1 combines with J gene TRBJ2-3; 8 nucleotides align to TRBD1. The ends lost 4 bases at V and 6 bases at J; junction bases unmatched: 9. CDR3 length: 14 residues. Germline-derived CDR1 and CDR2 are SQVTM and ANQGSEA. As DNA, the CDR3 is TGCAGCGTTGTCCCACAGGGGGGCAGGGATACGCAGTATTTT. Its translation: CSVVPQGGRDTQYF.

The chain is built from TRBV10-3 and TRBJ2-5, with D perhaps TRBD1 (6 bases). Germline V gene sequence: CDR1 ENHRY, CDR2 SYGVKD. The CDR3 covers 15 residues. The V gene lost 7 bases and the J gene lost 2 bases, with 17 bases spanning the gap. CDR3 sequence (DNA): TGTGCCATCACACAGGGTGGGGCTTCTCAAGAGACCCAGTACTTC. Its translation: CAITQGGASQETQYF.

V is TRBV7-2 and J is TRBJ1-1, with D uncertain. The germline gives CDR1 SGHTA, CDR2 FQGNSA. This CDR3 spans 13 amino acids. V lost 0 bases, J lost 5 bases, and 7 bases lay in between. CDR3 bases: TGTGCCAGCAGCTTAGCGGAGGGAACTGAAGCTTTCTTT. It yields the protein CASSLAEGTEAFF.

This rearrangement joins TRBV2 to TRBJ2-5; tentative D call: TRBD2 (6 bases). Germline assignment: CDR1 SNHLY and CDR2 FYNNEI. The CDR3 loop spans 16 amino acids. V shed 3 bases and J shed 2 bases, with 16 bases lying between them. For the CDR3, the DNA is TGTGCCAGCAGTGACCGTCCCCTGGGGGGACAAGAGACCCAGTACTTC. Its protein is CASSDRPLGGQETQYF.

The chain joins TRBV28 to TRBJ1-2; D is possibly TRBD1 (6 bases). CDR1 and CDR2 from the germline V gene are MDHEN and SYDVKM. V was pared by 7 bases and J by 6 bases, with 18 bases between. The CDR3 sequence is 14 residues long. CDR3 loop: CASTLTGTANGYTF. The DNA for the CDR3 is TGTGCCAGCACGTTAACAGGGACCGCTAATGGCTACACCTTC.